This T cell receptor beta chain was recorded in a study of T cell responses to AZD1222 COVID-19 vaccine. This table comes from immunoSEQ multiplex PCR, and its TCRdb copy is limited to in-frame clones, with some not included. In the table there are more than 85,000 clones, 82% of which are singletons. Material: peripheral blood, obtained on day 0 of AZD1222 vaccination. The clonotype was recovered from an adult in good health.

The CDR3 coding sequence is TGTGCCAGCAGTTACCGACCCGGGACAGTCGGGGAGCTGTTTTTT. Its protein product is CASSYRPGTVGELFF. The rearrangement joins TRBV6-5 to TRBJ2-2; TRBD1 matches 7 bases. Germline loops: CDR1 MNHEY, CDR2 SVGAGI. V gave up 2 bases and J gave up 7 bases; unmatched junction bases: 7. The CDR3 has 15 amino acids.